Presented here are 5 T cell receptor beta chains from one specimen sequenced in a study of blood T cell repertoires in COVID-19. This table comes from immunoSEQ multiplex PCR, and its TCRdb copy is limited to in-frame clones, with some not included. Among hundreds of thousands of clones, roughly 87% were seen once, and the ten largest hold 0.9% to 1.2%. Source material: PBMCs or T cells enriched from blood (not recorded which). These receptors were collected from a woman in her 30s who had recovered from COVID-19.

V and J are TRBV15 and TRBJ2-5; 12 nucleotides line up with TRBD2. Germline CDR1 and CDR2: LNHNV and YYDKDF (reference sequence). The J segment lost 1 base and the V segment lost 3 bases, leaving 3 bases of the junction unmatched. There are 16 residues in the CDR3. The CDR3 nucleotides read TGTGCCACCAGCAGTCTAGCGGGGGGGCCCCAAGAGACCCAGTACTTC. It translates to CATSSLAGGPQETQYF.

This clone appeared a few times. The chain has TRBV10-1 and TRBJ1-1; 10 bases line up with TRBD1. CDR1 is WNHNN, CDR2 SYGVQD, per germline (reference sequence). Germline trimming cut 3 bases from V and 4 bases from J; bases unmatched to any gene: 2. This CDR3 is built from 14 residues. The CDR3 protein is CASSERQGATEAFF. CDR3 DNA sequence: TGCGCCAGCAGTGAAAGACAGGGGGCCACTGAAGCTTTCTTT.

The chain uses TRBV28 and TRBJ1-3; possible D gene TRBD1, 6 bases. Germline loops: CDR1 MDHEN, CDR2 SYDVKM. This CDR3 has 16 amino acids. The V gene lost 2 bases and the J gene lost 0 bases, with 11 bases spanning the gap. The CDR3 DNA reads as TGTGCCAGCAGTTTACCGGGGGGGCTCTCTGGAAACACCATATATTTT. It codes for CASSLPGGLSGNTIYF.

This clone was seen a single time. V usage is TRBV2 and J usage is TRBJ2-1; 10 bases align to TRBD2. This CDR3 comprises 18 residues. Trimming took 5 bases from V and 1 from J; bases not matched to a gene: 11. Germline V gives CDR1 SNHLY, CDR2 FYNNEI. The CDR3 DNA is TGTGCCAGCAGTCGAATACCTCCTAGCGGGGGTTCCTACAATGAGCAGTTCTTC. Residues: CASSRIPPSGGSYNEQFF.

The CDR3 DNA is TGTGCCACGCAAACAGGGGGCGCGGAAGATACGCAGTATTTT. The encoded protein is CATQTGGAEDTQYF. V usage is TRBV19 and J usage is TRBJ2-3; 9 bases line up with TRBD1. CDR1 LNHDA and CDR2 SQIVND come from the germline V gene (reference sequence). The CDR3 consists of 14 residues. The trim removed 10 bases at V and 5 bases at J, leaving 10 bases unmatched.